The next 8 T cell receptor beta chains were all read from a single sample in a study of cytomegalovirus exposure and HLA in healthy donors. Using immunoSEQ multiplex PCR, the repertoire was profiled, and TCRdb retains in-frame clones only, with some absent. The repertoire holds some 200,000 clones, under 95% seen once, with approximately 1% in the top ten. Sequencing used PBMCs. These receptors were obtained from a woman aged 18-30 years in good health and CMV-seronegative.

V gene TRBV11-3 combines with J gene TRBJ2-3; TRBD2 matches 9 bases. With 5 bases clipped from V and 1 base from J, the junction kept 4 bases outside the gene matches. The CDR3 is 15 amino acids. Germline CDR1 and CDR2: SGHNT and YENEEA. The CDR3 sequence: CASSPRTSGTDTQYF. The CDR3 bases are TGTGCCAGCAGCCCACGGACTAGCGGCACAGATACGCAGTATTTT.

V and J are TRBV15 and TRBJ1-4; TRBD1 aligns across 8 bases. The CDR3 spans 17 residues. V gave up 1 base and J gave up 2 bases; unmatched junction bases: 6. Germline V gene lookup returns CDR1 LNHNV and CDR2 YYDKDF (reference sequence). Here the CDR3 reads CATSRGQGASTNEKLFF. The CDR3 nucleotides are TGTGCCACCAGCAGAGGGCAGGGGGCGTCTACTAATGAAAAACTGTTTTTT.

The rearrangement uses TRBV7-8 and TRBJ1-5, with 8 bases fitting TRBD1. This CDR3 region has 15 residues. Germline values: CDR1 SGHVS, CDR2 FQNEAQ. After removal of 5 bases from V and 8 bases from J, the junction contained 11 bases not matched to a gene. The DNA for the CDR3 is TGTGCCAGCAGCACGCCTTCAGGGGGCGCGAAGCCCCAGCATTTT. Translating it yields CASSTPSGGAKPQHF. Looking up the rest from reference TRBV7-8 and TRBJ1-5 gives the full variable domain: GAGVSQSPRYKVAKRGQDVALRCDPISGHVSLFWYQQALGQGPEFLTYFQNEAQLDKSGLPSDRFFAERPEGSVSTLKIQRTQQEDSAVYLCASSTPSGGAKPQHFGDGTRLSIL.

The CDR3, as DNA: TGTGCCAGCAGTACAGGGTTAAGTAGGACTGAAGCTTTCTTT. It translates to CASSTGLSRTEAFF. The rearrangement joins TRBV27 to TRBJ1-1, with D perhaps matching TRBD1 (6 bases). This CDR3 is built from 14 residues. CDR1 is MNHEY, CDR2 SMNVEV, per germline (reference sequence). Deletions cut 5 bases from V and 5 bases from J, with 15 bases between.

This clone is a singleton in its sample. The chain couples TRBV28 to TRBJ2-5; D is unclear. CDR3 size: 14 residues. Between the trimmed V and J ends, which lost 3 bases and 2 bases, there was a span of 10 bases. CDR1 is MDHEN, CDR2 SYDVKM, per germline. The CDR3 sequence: CASSFGLDQETQYF. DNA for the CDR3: TGTGCCAGCAGTTTCGGTCTAGATCAAGAGACCCAGTACTTC. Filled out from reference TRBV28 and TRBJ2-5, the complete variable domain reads DVKVTQSSRYLVKRTGEKVFLECVQDMDHENMFWYRQDPGLGLRLIYFSYDVKMKEKGDIPEGYSVSREKKERFSLILESASTNQTSMYLCASSFGLDQETQYFGPGTRLLVL.

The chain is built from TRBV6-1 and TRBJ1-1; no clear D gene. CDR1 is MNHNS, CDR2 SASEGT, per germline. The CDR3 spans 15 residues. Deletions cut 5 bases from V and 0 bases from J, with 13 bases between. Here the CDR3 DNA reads TGTGCCAGCAGTCTAGAGGGTGGTGTGAACACTGAAGCTTTCTTT. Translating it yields CASSLEGGVNTEAFF.

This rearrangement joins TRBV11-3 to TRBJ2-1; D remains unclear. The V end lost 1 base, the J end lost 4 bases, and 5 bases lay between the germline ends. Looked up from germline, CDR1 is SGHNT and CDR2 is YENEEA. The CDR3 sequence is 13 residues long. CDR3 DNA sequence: TGTGCCAGCAGCTTAGGCCAGTACAATGAGCAGTTCTTC. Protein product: CASSLGQYNEQFF.

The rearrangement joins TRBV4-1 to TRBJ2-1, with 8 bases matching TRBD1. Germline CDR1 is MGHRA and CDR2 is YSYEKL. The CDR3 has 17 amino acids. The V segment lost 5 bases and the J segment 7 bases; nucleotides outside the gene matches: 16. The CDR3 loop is CASSKPVAGQGDNEQFF. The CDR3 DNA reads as TGCGCCAGCAGCAAGCCGGTTGCAGGACAGGGAGATAATGAGCAGTTCTTC.